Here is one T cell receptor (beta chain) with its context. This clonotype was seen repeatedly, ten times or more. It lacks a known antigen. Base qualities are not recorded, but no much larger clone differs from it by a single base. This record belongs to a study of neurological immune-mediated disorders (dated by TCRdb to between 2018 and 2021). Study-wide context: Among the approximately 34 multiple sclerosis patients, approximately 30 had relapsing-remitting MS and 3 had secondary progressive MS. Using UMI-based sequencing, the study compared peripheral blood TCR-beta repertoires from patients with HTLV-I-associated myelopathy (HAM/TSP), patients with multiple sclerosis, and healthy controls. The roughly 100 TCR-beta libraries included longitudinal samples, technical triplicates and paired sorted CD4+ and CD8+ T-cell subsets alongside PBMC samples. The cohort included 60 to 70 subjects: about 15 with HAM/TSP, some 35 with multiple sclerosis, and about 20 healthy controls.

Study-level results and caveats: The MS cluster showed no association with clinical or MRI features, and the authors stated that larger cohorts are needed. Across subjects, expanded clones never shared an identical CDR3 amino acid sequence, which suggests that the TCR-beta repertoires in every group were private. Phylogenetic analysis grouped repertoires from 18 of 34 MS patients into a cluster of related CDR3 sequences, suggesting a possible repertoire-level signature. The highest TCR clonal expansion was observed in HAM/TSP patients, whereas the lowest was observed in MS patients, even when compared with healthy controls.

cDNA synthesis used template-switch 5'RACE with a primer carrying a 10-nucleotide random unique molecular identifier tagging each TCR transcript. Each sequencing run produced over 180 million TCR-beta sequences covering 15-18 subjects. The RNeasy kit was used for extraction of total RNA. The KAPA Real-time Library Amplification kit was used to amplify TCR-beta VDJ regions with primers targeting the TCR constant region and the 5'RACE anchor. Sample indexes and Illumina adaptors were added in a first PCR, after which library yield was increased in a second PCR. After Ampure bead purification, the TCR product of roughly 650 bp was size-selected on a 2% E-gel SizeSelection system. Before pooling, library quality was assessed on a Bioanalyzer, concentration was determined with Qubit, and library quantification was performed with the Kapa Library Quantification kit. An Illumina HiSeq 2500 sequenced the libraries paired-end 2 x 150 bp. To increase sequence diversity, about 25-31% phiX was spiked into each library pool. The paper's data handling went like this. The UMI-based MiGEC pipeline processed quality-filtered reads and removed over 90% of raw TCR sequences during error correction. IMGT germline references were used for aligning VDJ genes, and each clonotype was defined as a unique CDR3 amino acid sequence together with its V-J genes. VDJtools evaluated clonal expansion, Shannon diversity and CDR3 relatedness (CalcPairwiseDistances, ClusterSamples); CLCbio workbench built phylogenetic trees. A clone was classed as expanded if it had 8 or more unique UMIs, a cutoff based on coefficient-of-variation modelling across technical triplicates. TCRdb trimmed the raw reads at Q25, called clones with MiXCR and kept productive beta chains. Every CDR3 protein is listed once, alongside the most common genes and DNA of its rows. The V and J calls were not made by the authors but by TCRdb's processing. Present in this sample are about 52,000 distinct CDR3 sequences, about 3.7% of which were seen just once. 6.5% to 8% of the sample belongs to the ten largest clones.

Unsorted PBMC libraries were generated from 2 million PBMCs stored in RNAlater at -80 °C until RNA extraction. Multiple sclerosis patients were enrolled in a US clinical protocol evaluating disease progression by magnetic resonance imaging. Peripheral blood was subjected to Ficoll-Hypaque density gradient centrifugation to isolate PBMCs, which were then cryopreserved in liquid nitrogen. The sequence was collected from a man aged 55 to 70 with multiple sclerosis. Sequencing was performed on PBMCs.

This receptor has the CDR3 CSATATTQGGYTF. The sequenced DNA: TGCAGTGCTACAGCTACGACCCAGGGGGGCTACACCTTC. Rearrangement joined TRBV20-1 to TRBJ1-2, with a tentative D gene TRBD1 over 6 matching bases. Including the terminal cysteine and phenylalanine, the CDR3 comprises 13 residues. Only the CDR3 DNA is retained, 39 bases long and in frame from the first base. CDR1 is given as DFQATT and CDR2 as SNEGSKA, both from the germline V gene (reference sequence). V sheds 4 bases and J sheds 8 bases, leaving 17 bases between their ends.